These T cell receptor beta chains were read from a single sample in a study of blood T cell repertoires in COVID-19. The method was immunoSEQ multiplex PCR; TCRdb's version includes in-frame clones alone and lacks a portion of them. The sample records about 280,000 clones, around nine tenths being singletons. The sequenced sample consisted of peripheral blood. These receptors were collected from a man in his fifties with acute or convalescent COVID-19. CDR3s include the opening cysteine and the closing phenylalanine or tryptophan. D genes are given only for firm matches. A row's size may be missing; if present it is once, few, many or a size class.

D gene	V gene	clone size	J gene	CDR3 protein	CDR3 DNA
.	TRBV18	.	TRBJ1-1	CASSPRTDGGLNTEAFF	TGTGCCAGCTCACCACGAACAGACGGGGGTTTGAACACTGAAGCTTTCTTT
.	TRBV4-1	once	TRBJ2-3	CASSRNPWASGTDTQYF	TGCGCCAGCAGCCGCAACCCGTGGGCATCAGGCACAGATACGCAGTATTTT
.	TRBV3-1/TRBV3-2	.	TRBJ1-2	CASSHRGGDGYTF	TGTGCCAGCAGCCATAGGGGGGGAGATGGCTACACCTTC
.	TRBV7-2	once	TRBJ2-1	CASSLAGSSYNEQFF	TGTGCCAGCAGCTTAGCGGGGAGCTCCTACAATGAGCAGTTCTTC
.	TRBV7-2	few	TRBJ1-2	CASSLDHGSYGYTF	TGTGCCAGCAGCTTAGACCACGGGAGCTATGGCTACACCTTC
.	TRBV6-2/TRBV6-3	.	TRBJ1-1	CASSHGGSANTEAFF	TGTGCCAGCAGCCACGGGGGTAGTGCGAACACTGAAGCTTTCTTT
TRBD2	TRBV5-4	.	TRBJ2-3	CASSLDSGGAPDTQYF	TGTGCCAGCAGCTTGGATAGCGGGGGGGCTCCAGATACGCAGTATTTT
TRBD1	TRBV9	.	TRBJ1-3	CASSVGDREANTIYF	TGTGCCAGCAGCGTAGGGGACAGGGAGGCAAACACCATATATTTT
TRBD1	TRBV18	few	TRBJ1-5	CASSPGTGENQPQHF	TGTGCCAGCTCACCCGGGACAGGGGAAAATCAGCCCCAGCATTTT
.	TRBV5-1	few	TRBJ1-1	CASSLIRGSTEAFF	TGCGCCAGCAGCTTGATTAGAGGAAGCACTGAAGCTTTCTTT
.	TRBV5-1	.	TRBJ2-7	CASSLISGNPYEQYF	TGCGCCAGCAGCTTAATATCAGGGAACCCCTACGAGCAGTACTTC
.	TRBV3-1/TRBV3-2	.	TRBJ1-5	CASSPHQGGRGNQPQHF	TGTGCCAGCAGCCCCCATCAGGGAGGTAGGGGCAATCAGCCCCAGCATTTT
.	TRBV2	few	TRBJ1-3	CASGDSYSGNTIYF	TGTGCCAGCGGCGACTCATACTCTGGAAACACCATATATTTT
.	TRBV7-9	.	TRBJ2-1	CASSLTGSPYNEQFF	TGTGCCAGCAGCTTAACAGGGTCGCCCTACAATGAGCAGTTCTTC
.	TRBV5-4	.	TRBJ1-1	CASSEGGAMNTEAFF	TGTGCCAGCAGCGAGGGGGGGGCCATGAACACTGAAGCTTTCTTT
TRBD1	TRBV18	few	TRBJ1-2	CASSLSRPRGAGYTF	TGTGCCAGCTCACTGAGTCGGCCCAGGGGGGCTGGCTACACCTTC
TRBD2	TRBV5-5	.	TRBJ2-7	CASSSLRRRGGYEQYF	TGTGCCAGCAGCTCCCTAAGGCGCCGGGGGGGCTACGAGCAGTACTTC
.	TRBV6-5	.	TRBJ2-1	CASSPLSSYNEQFF	TGTGCCAGCAGTCCCCTGAGCTCCTACAATGAGCAGTTCTTC
.	TRBV7-9	.	TRBJ1-1	CASSSQAGTEAFF	TGTGCCAGCAGCTCCCAAGCGGGTACTGAAGCTTTCTTT
.	TRBV6-6	.	TRBJ1-1	CASTWAVNTEAFF	TGTGCCAGCACCTGGGCCGTGAACACTGAAGCTTTCTTT
.	TRBV28	.	TRBJ1-2	CATRGYGYTF	TGTGCCACCCGAGGCTATGGCTACACCTTC
TRBD1	TRBV5-1	.	TRBJ2-5	CASSLGTGVQETQYF	TGCGCCAGCAGCTTAGGGACAGGGGTTCAAGAGACCCAGTACTTC
TRBD2	TRBV3-1/TRBV3-2	.	TRBJ2-5	CASSRQAGRETQYF	TGTGCCAGCAGCCGCCAAGCGGGGCGAGAGACCCAGTACTTC
.	TRBV25-1	.	TRBJ1-6	CASSADTNSPLHF	TGTGCCAGCAGTGCCGACACAAATTCACCCCTCCACTTT
TRBD1	TRBV30	.	TRBJ1-2	CAWRAAGGYGYTF	TGTGCCTGGAGAGCTGCAGGGGGCTATGGCTACACCTTC
.	TRBV19	.	TRBJ2-3	CASSMIKTGGAQYF	TGTGCCAGTAGTATGATCAAGACCGGAGGGGCGCAGTATTTT
.	TRBV7-9	.	TRBJ2-3	CASSPQTDTQYF	TGTGCCAGCAGCCCCCAGACAGATACGCAGTATTTT
.	TRBV10-2	.	TRBJ1-5	CASSLQGNQPQHF	TGCGCCAGCAGTTTGCAGGGCAATCAGCCCCAGCATTTT
TRBD2	TRBV5-4	.	TRBJ2-5	CASSPSGGDGETQYF	TGTGCCAGCAGCCCTAGCGGGGGGGATGGGGAGACCCAGTACTTC
.	TRBV19	.	TRBJ2-3	CASSDLASDTQYF	TGTGCCAGTAGTGACCTAGCCTCAGATACGCAGTATTTT
.	TRBV3-1/TRBV3-2	.	TRBJ2-3	CASSQGAGAVSTQYF	TGTGCCAGCAGCCAAGGGGCGGGGGCAGTCAGTACGCAGTATTTT
.	TRBV5-1	.	TRBJ2-3	CASSLGNTDTQYF	TGCGCCAGCAGCCTCGGGAACACAGATACGCAGTATTTT
.	TRBV11-2	.	TRBJ1-2	CASSLEPGSGPRGF	TGTGCCAGCAGCTTAGAGCCCGGGAGCGGCCCCCGGGGCTTC
TRBD1	TRBV5-6	.	TRBJ1-2	CASSSRQGQHYGYTF	TGTGCCAGCAGCTCACGACAGGGGCAACACTATGGCTACACCTTC
.	TRBV3-1/TRBV3-2	.	TRBJ1-1	CASSTVGGNTEAFF	TGTGCCAGCAGCACCGTAGGGGGGAACACTGAAGCTTTCTTT
.	TRBV6-6	once	TRBJ2-3	CASSLQGTRQYF	TGTGCCAGCAGCCTACAGGGGACTCGGCAGTATTTT
.	TRBV6-5	once	TRBJ1-1	CASSGQPLNTEAFF	TGTGCCAGCAGCGGACAGCCTTTGAACACTGAAGCTTTCTTT
.	TRBV6-8	.	TRBJ2-7	CASIQGSFGVYEQYF	TGTGCCAGCATTCAGGGGTCTTTTGGGGTTTACGAGCAGTACTTC
.	TRBV3-1/TRBV3-2	.	TRBJ1-2	CASSQAQSDGYTF	TGTGCCAGCAGCCAAGCCCAATCGGATGGCTACACCTTC
.	TRBV28	.	TRBJ1-2	CASSFGGRGYGYTF	TGTGCCAGCAGTTTCGGGGGGCGGGGCTATGGCTACACCTTC
TRBD1	TRBV7-2	.	TRBJ1-2	CASSPGQGAVGYTF	TGTGCCAGCAGCCCCGGACAGGGGGCGGTTGGCTACACCTTC
.	TRBV4-1	many	TRBJ1-2	CASSQAAAYYGYTF	TGCGCCAGCAGCCAAGCGGCAGCGTACTATGGCTACACCTTC